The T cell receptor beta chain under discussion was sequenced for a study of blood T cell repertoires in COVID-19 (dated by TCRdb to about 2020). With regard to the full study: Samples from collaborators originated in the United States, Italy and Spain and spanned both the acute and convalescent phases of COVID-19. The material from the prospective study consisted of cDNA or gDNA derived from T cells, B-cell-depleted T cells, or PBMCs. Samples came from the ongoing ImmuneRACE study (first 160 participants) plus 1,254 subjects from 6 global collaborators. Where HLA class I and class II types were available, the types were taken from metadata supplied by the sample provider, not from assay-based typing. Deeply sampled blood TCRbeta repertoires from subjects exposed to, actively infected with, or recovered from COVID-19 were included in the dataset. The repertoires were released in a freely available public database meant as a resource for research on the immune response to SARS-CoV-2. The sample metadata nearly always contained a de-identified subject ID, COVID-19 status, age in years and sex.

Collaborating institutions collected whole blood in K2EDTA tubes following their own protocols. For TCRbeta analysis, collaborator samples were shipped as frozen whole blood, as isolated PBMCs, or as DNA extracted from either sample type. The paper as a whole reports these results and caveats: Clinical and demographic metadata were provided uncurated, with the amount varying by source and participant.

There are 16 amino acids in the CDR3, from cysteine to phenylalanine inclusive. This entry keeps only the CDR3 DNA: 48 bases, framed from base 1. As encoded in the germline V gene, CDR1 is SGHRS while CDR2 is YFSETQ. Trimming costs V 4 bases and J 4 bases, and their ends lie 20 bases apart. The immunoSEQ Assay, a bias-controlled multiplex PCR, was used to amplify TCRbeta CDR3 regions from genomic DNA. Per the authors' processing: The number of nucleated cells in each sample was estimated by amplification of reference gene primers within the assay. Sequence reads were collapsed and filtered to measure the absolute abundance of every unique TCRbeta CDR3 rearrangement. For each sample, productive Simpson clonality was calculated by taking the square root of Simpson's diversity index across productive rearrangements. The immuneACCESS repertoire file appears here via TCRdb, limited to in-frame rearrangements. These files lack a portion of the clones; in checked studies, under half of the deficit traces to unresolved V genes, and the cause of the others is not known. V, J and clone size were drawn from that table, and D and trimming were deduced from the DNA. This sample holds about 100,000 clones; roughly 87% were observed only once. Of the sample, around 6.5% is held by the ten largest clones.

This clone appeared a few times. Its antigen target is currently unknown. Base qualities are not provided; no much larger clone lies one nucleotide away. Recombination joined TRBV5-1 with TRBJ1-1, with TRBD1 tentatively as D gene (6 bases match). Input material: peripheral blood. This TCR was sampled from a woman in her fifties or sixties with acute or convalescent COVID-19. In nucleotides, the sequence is TGCGCCAGCAGCCCGAGATCTACAGGGTTGGGCACTGAAGCTTTCTTT. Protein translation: CASSPRSTGLGTEAFF.